This TCR beta chain was sequenced during a study of T cells in Graves' hyperthyroidism and ophthalmopathy. Study overall: Peripheral blood samples were taken at initial diagnosis, prior to any treatment. Study outcomes and limitations: Researchers report that a 13 V-J model separated ophthalmopathy from stable hyperthyroidism. Expanded thyroid clonotypes (above 0.001) were mostly also found in blood.

CDR1 is MDHEN, CDR2 SYDVKM, per germline. Trimming took off 6 bases at V and 5 bases at J, with 15 bases between the two ends. The CDR3 loop spans 14 amino acids. This clonotype was found a few times. The antigen is unknown. No progression to ophthalmopathy during 18 months of follow-up defined stable disease. Template material for amplifying TCR beta CDR3 regions consisted of RNA transcripts. First-round RT-PCR of the TCR CDR3 relied on the HTBI primer set. TCRdb redid the calling of the multiplex PCR reads with MiXCR, one entry per CDR3 protein. Altogether under 400,000 distinct CDR3 sequences are present, about 12% being singletons, with the ten largest covering 9.2%.

The sample comprised blood. This chain uses TRBV28 with TRBJ2-3; D is perhaps TRBD2 (7 bases). This sequence originates from a woman younger than 35 with Graves' hyperthyroidism. The CDR3 bases are TGTGCCAGCAGATCGGGGGGCAGGGTAGATACGCAGTATTTT. Protein product: CASRSGGRVDTQYF.